What follows are 9 T cell receptor beta chains derived from one specimen sequenced in a study of T cells in Graves' hyperthyroidism and ophthalmopathy. TCR beta CDR3 region amplification was performed from RNA transcripts. During a first-round RT-PCR of the TCR CDR3, the HTBI primer set was used. TCRdb used MiXCR to reprocess the multiplex PCR reads, holding one entry per CDR3 protein. The sample consists of around 570,000 distinct CDR3 sequences, 15% to 20% of them appearing once. The sequenced sample consisted of blood. The receptor source for this set is a man aged 40-55 years with Graves' ophthalmopathy.

This clonotype turned up a few times. Relative to the germline gene, one junction end is altered; a read error may explain this. The chain has TRBV12-3 or TRBV12-4 and TRBJ2-5; 7 nucleotides agree with TRBD2. The CDR3 length is 14 residues. CDR3 in amino acids: CASSPPGVAGTGDF. CDR3 nucleotides: TGTGCCAGCAGCCCACCGGGGGTAGCGGGCACCGGGGACTTC.

This clonotype was observed at least ten times. The chain uses TRBV12-3 or TRBV12-4 and TRBJ1-5; D remains ambiguous. Trimming shortened V by 1 base and J by 2 bases, and 9 bases separated the two germline ends. The CDR3 is 15 amino acids. The CDR3 loop reads CASSLGEWGNQPQHF. The DNA for the CDR3 is TGTGCCAGCAGTTTAGGGGAGTGGGGCAATCAGCCCCAGCATTTT.

Points on this clonotype: Possible read error: a much larger clone is one base away. This sequence joins TRBV3-1 and TRBJ2-1; a weak D match, TRBD1 (5 bases). Trimming left V 2 bases short and J 5 bases short, with 7 bases between. The germline CDR1 and CDR2 sequences are LGHDT and YNNKEL (reference sequence). This CDR3 is 13 amino acids long. CDR3 DNA sequence: TGTGCCAGCAGCCAATGGGGCGACAATGAGCAGTTCTTC. Its translation is CASSQWGDNEQFF.

Note on this clonotype: A read error may be the cause here, since a much bigger clone is one base away. The V and J genes are TRBV2 and TRBJ2-7; no clear D gene. Per germline, CDR1 SNHLY and CDR2 FYNNEI. The CDR3 has 13 residues. Trimming removed 4 bases at V and 7 bases at J, with 14 bases between. The DNA of the CDR3 is TGTGCCAGCAGTGTTAGAGCTGCCCGTGAGCAGTACTTC. This translates into CASSVRAAREQYF.

The chain has TRBV7-9 and TRBJ2-3; TRBD2 matches at 12 bases. The germline V gene encodes CDR1 SEHNR and CDR2 FQNEAQ (reference sequence). Trimming at V came to 5 bases and at J to 5 bases, leaving 2 bases not matched to a gene. CDR3 length: 14 residues. The CDR3 region is CASSQGLAGDTQYF. CDR3 in DNA: TGTGCCAGCAGCCAGGGACTAGCGGGAGATACGCAGTATTTT.

This sequence joins TRBV25-1 and TRBJ1-6; no firm D call. The V end lost 7 bases, the J end lost 1 base, and 5 bases lay between the germline ends. This CDR3 spans 13 amino acids. CDR1 is MGHDK, CDR2 SYGVNS, per germline. CDR3 DNA: TGTGCCAGCAAGCAGTCCTATAATTCACCCCTCCACTTT. It encodes CASKQSYNSPLHF.

The sample holds a few counts of this clonotype. The chain joins TRBV2 to TRBJ1-2; a possible D gene is TRBD1 (5 bases). There are 14 residues in the CDR3. V lost 3 bases and J 3 bases, leaving 11 bases between the germline ends. Germline V CDR1 and CDR2: SNHLY, FYNNEI. The CDR3 sequence is CASSDRRGDYGYTF. In nucleotides, the CDR3 is TGTGCCAGCAGTGATCGGCGGGGGGACTATGGCTACACCTTC.

As regards this clonotype: One junction end does not reproduce the germline sequence, and a read error may be involved. The chain links TRBV18 to TRBJ2-3, with 8 bases identical to TRBD1. The CDR3 consists of 16 residues. CDR1 and CDR2 from the germline V gene are KGHSH and LQKENI. CDR3 sequence (DNA): TGTGCCAGCTCACCACTTACAGGACAGGGAACAGATACGCGGTATTTT. Translation gives CASSPLTGQGTDTRYF.

In the case of this clonotype: Given a much more abundant clone one base away, this may be a read error. The chain couples TRBV12-3 or TRBV12-4 to TRBJ1-1; a weak D match, TRBD1 (5 bases). V lost 5 bases to trimming and J lost 5 bases, with 15 bases between them. The CDR3 has 14 amino acids. In nucleotides, the CDR3 is TGTGCCAGCAGTCCGGGACGGGGACCGACTGAAGCTTTCTTT. This codes for CASSPGRGPTEAFF.